This passage covers 14 T cell receptor beta chains from one sample sequenced in a study of shared T cell receptors in the human thymus. Measured with immunoSEQ multiplex PCR; TCRdb has only the in-frame clones, and not every one. There are hundreds of thousands of clones in the sample; more than 70% occur only once, and 0.0094% lies in the top ten. The data also belong to a second study, concerning human thymus T cells.

The sample was thymocytes. These receptors came from a boy under three years old with a congenital heart defect.

This clone has just a few counts. The chain uses TRBV27 and TRBJ2-3; 8 positions agree with TRBD2. Germline assignment: CDR1 MNHEY and CDR2 SMNVEV (reference sequence). The CDR3 is 15 amino acids. Losses at the gene ends were 7 bases for V and 3 bases for J; bases not matched to a gene: 9. CDR3 sequence (DNA): TGTGCCAGCAAGGATAGCGGGGACACAACAGATACGCAGTATTTT. It encodes CASKDSGDTTDTQYF.

The V call is TRBV6-6, the J call TRBJ1-5; maybe TRBD1 (5 bases). The CDR3 consists of 15 residues. V gave up 7 bases and J gave up 6 bases, with 19 bases separating them. Germline V gene sequence: CDR1 MNHNY, CDR2 SVGAGI (reference sequence). In nucleotides, the CDR3 is TGTGCCAGCAACACGAAGACAGCGGGAGGTCAGCCCCAGCATTTT. Translation gives CASNTKTAGGQPQHF.

The V gene is TRBV27, the J gene TRBJ2-7; TRBD2 is a possible D gene (5 bases). The ends were cut back, 5 bases at V and 0 bases at J, with 8 bases in the middle. There are 13 residues in the CDR3. Per the germline V gene, CDR1 is MNHEY and CDR2 is SMNVEV (reference sequence). The DNA for the CDR3 is TGTGCCAGCAGTCGACTAATCTCCTACGAGCAGTACTTC. It codes for CASSRLISYEQYF.

The rearrangement joins TRBV2 to TRBJ2-3, with a possible D match to TRBD1 (5 bases). CDR3 length: 11 amino acids. Deletions cut 10 bases from V and 4 bases from J, with 9 bases between. Per the germline V gene, CDR1 is SNHLY and CDR2 is FYNNEI. The CDR3 nucleotides are TGTGCCACTCAGGGTTCAGATACGCAGTATTTT. Amino acids: CATQGSDTQYF.

V is TRBV28 and J is TRBJ1-4; D call uncertain. CDR3 length: 14 residues. In germline, CDR1 is MDHEN, CDR2 SYDVKM. The V gene lost 5 bases and the J gene lost 3 bases, with 10 bases spanning the gap. The CDR3 protein is CASSRYGSNEKLFF. The CDR3 region has the DNA TGTGCCAGCAGTCGGTACGGGTCTAATGAAAAACTGTTTTTT.

The chain uses TRBV19 and TRBJ2-3, with 11 bases aligning to TRBD2. Trimming removed 4 bases from V and 4 bases from J; junction bases left unmatched: 16. CDR1 and CDR2 from the germline V gene are LNHDA and SQIVND (reference sequence). The CDR3 loop spans 19 amino acids. The CDR3 here is CASSKSRTSGSGIADTQYF. Written as DNA, the CDR3 is TGTGCCAGTAGTAAATCGAGAACTAGCGGGAGCGGCATTGCAGATACGCAGTATTTT.

The chain links TRBV18 to TRBJ2-3; possible D gene TRBD2, 5 bases. Germline V gives CDR1 KGHSH, CDR2 LQKENI. The germline V and J ends were trimmed by 1 base and 1 base, with 12 bases remaining between them. This CDR3 region has 16 residues. CDR3: CASSPRVGGGTDTQYF. CDR3 coding DNA: TGTGCCAGCTCACCACGTGTAGGAGGTGGCACAGATACGCAGTATTTT. Full variable domain (remainder filled in from reference TRBV18 and TRBJ2-3): NAGVMQNPRHLVRRRGQEARLRCSPMKGHSHVYWYRQLPEEGLKFMVYLQKENIIDESGMPKERFSAEFPKEGPSILRIQQVVRGDSAAYFCASSPRVGGGTDTQYFGPGTRLTVL.

This chain connects TRBV5-6 to TRBJ2-3; D is uncertain. V lost 1 base to trimming and J lost 2 bases, with 8 bases between them. Germline V gene data show CDR1 as SGHDT and CDR2 as YYEEEE. The CDR3 contains 14 residues. The CDR3: CASSLRTVTDTQYF. Here the CDR3 DNA reads TGTGCCAGCAGCTTGAGAACAGTCACAGATACGCAGTATTTT.

The chain couples TRBV12-5 to TRBJ1-4; the match to TRBD1 covers 8 bases. The ends lost 5 bases at V and 7 bases at J; junction bases unmatched: 9. CDR3 length equals 15 residues. Germline CDR1 reads LGHNT; CDR2 reads FRNRAP. The CDR3 sequence is CASGTEQGGVEKLFF. The CDR3 DNA is TGTGCTAGTGGTACCGAACAGGGGGGGGTTGAAAAACTGTTTTTT.

This chain uses TRBV27 with TRBJ1-4; D remains ambiguous. The ends were cut back, 3 bases at V and 8 bases at J, with 13 bases in the middle. This CDR3 has 14 residues. Germline V gene sequence: CDR1 MNHEY, CDR2 SMNVEV (reference sequence). CDR3 in amino acids: CASSFRRPNEKLFF. CDR3 sequence (DNA): TGTGCCAGCAGTTTCAGGCGTCCGAACGAAAAACTGTTTTTT. Full variable domain (rest looked up from reference TRBV27 and TRBJ1-4): EAQVTQNPRYLITVTGKKLTVTCSQNMNHEYMSWYRQDPGLGLRQIYYSMNVEVTDKGDVPEGYKVSRKEKRNFPLILESPSPNQTSLYFCASSFRRPNEKLFFGSGTQLSVL.

The chain links TRBV2 to TRBJ2-7, with TRBD2 as a possible D gene (6 bases). The germline CDR1 and CDR2 sequences are SNHLY and FYNNEI. The CDR3 loop spans 10 amino acids. The germline V and J ends were trimmed by 6 bases and 6 bases, with 6 bases remaining between them. DNA of the CDR3: TGTGCCAGCAGGGGGGGCGAGCAGTACTTC. Encoded protein: CASRGGEQYF.

The V gene is TRBV4-3, the J gene TRBJ2-1, with 9 bases matching TRBD2. Germline V gene data show CDR1 as LGHNA and CDR2 as YSLEER. The CDR3 runs to 17 residues. Germline trimming cut 2 bases from V and 3 bases from J; bases unmatched to any gene: 8. CDR3 in amino acids: CASSQLSSGAYYNEQFF. The CDR3, as DNA: TGCGCCAGCAGCCAACTGTCTAGCGGGGCTTACTACAATGAGCAGTTCTTC.

This rearrangement joins TRBV20-1 to TRBJ1-4, with TRBD1 as a possible D gene (5 bases). The CDR3 runs 11 residues. In germline, CDR1 is DFQATT, CDR2 SNEGSKA (reference sequence). V was pared by 0 bases and J by 11 bases, with 7 bases between. This chain's CDR3 is CSAREDTKLFF. In nucleotides, the CDR3 is TGCAGTGCTAGAGAGGACACCAAACTGTTTTTT.

The chain recombines TRBV14 with TRBJ1-2; 7 bases map to TRBD1. Germline CDR1 reads SGHDN; CDR2 reads FVKESK. The junction had 8 bases not matched to a gene; V was cut back by 5 bases and J by 8 bases. There are 13 residues in the CDR3. CDR3 region: CASSTGESGGYTF. CDR3 bases: TGTGCCAGCAGCACAGGGGAATCAGGGGGCTACACCTTC.